This T cell receptor beta chain was sequenced during a study of T cell responses to AZD1222 COVID-19 vaccine. General study results and limits: There were mostly white British donors and more females than males, and clonal diversity was possibly underestimated. Spike-specific TCR breadth and depth went up after people got two AZD1222 doses. Per reports, nearly half of all spike-specific TCRs target regions that are unmutated in variants. It was only after the peak T cell response that any repertoires were sampled.

As for this clone: Its antigen is currently unknown.

V was pared by 10 bases and J by 1 base, with 10 bases between. The CDR3 totals 12 residues. CDR1 and CDR2 from the germline V gene are MDHEN and SYDVKM. Sequencing was performed with immunoSEQ multiplex PCR; in TCRdb, only in-frame clones are kept and a portion is missing. The repertoire holds tens of thousands of clones, with about 86% as singletons. The sequences come from peripheral blood, collected 28 days after the second AZD1222 dose. J is TRBJ1-2 and V is TRBV28; D may be TRBD1 (5 bases). The sequence derives from an adult who received the AZD1222 COVID-19 vaccine. CDR3 DNA: TGTGCCATCCTACAGGTTAACTATGGCTACACCTTC. Translation: CAILQVNYGYTF.